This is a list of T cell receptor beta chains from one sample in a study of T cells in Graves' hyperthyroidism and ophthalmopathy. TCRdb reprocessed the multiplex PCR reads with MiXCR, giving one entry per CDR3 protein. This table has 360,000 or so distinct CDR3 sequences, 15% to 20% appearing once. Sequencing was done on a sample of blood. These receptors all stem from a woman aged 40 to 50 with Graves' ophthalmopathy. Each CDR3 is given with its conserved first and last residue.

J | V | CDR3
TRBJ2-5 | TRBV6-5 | CASSYYPGGRETQYF
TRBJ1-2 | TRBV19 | CASSLSGSDFYGYTF
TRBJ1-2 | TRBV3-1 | CASSQLQGNGYTF
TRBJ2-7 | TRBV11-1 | CASSRRTGGSSYEQYF
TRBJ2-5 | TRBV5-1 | CASSLDYQETQYF
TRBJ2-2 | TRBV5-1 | CASSSSTSGTGELFF
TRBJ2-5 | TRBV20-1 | CSATLQEETQYF
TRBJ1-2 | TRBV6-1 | CASSALTGSGYTF
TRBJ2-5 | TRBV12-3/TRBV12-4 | CASGVEETQYF
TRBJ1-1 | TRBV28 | CASRYRQGRTEAFF
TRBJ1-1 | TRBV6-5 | CASSSWPLAFF
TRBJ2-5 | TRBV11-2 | CASRQKGTQYF
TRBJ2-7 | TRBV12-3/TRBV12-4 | CASSAVGAGEQYF
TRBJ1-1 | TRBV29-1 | CSVVGRGGSPTEAFF
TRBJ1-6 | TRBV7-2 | CASSLFLDRLNSTLHF
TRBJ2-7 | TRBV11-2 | CASSLVSPVGGFEQYF
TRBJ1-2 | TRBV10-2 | CASSGTNYGYTF
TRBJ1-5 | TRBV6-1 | CASANSQTGKQPQHF
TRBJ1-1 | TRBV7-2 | CASSLKGPRTEAFF
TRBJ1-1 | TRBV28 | CASRGGQGMNTEAFF
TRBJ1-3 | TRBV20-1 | CSASPITGGISSGNTIYF
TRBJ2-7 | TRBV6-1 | CATQDRKLEQYF
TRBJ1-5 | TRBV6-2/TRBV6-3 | CASYNRGSNQPQHF
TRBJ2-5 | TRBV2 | CASSESDRGSETQYF
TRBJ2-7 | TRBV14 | CASSQDWDSGYEQYF
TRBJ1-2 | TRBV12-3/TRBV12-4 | CASERTDNYGYTF
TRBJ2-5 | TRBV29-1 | CSSEETQYF
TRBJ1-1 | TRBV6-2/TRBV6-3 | CASTQFTEAFF
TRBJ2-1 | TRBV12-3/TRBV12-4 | CASSVSGNLNEQFF
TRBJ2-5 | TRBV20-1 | CSARDRAGLRETQYF
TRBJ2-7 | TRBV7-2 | CASSSGTGYLEQYF
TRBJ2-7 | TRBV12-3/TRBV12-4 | CASSLNPGVGYEQYF
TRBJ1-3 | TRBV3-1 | CASSQDPGGLGGNTIYF
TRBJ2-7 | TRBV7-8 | CASSLGEPRGGYEQYF
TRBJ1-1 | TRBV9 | CASSVAGMNTEAFF
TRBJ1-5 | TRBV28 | CASRGQALNQPQHF
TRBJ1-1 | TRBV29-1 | CSVDGNTEAFF
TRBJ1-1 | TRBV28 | CASRFDGGRPEAFF
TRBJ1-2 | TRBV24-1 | CATSNRDRGYGYTF
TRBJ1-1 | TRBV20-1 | CSATAPGGNTEAFF